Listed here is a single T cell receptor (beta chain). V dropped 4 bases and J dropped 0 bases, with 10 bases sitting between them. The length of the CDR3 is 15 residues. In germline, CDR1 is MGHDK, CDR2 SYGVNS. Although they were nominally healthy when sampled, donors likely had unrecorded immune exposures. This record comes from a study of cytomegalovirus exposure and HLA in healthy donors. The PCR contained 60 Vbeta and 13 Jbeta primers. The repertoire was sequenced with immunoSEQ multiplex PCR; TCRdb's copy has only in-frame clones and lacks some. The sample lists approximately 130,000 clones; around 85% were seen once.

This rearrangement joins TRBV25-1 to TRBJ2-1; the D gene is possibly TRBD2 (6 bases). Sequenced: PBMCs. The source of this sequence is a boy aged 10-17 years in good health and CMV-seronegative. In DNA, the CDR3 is TGTGCCAGCAGTGGCCTAGCGAGCTCCTACAATGAGCAGTTCTTC. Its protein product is CASSGLASSYNEQFF.